The clone carrying this T cell receptor beta chain was seen many times. Time point noted: patch test 2, 6 weeks after DPC sensitization. As for treatment: therapeutic diphenylcyclopropenone sensitization with weekly scalp DPC. CDR3 size: 13 residues. Germline loops: CDR1 SQVTM, CDR2 ANQGSEA. The ends were cut back, 6 bases at V and 7 bases at J, with 18 bases in the middle. The library labeled individual cDNA molecules by adding unique molecular identifiers to them. TCRdb used MiXCR to reprocess the RACE reads, holding one entry per CDR3 protein. The sample consists of about 140,000 distinct CDR3 sequences, 12% of them appearing once. The sample is drawn from a study of human T cells and chemical hapten exposure.

The source material was whole blood, sampled in connection with sensitization to the hapten diphenylcyclopropenone (DPC). This TCR was sampled from a woman aged 45-65 years with alopecia areata. Some clones in this sample may be carry-over from other donors' samples. The V gene is TRBV29-1, the J gene TRBJ1-1; D ambiguous. In DNA form, the CDR3 reads TGCAGCGTCCCTCACCCCGCGGCTAGTGAAGCTTTCTTT. Its translation: CSVPHPAASEAFF.